These 20 T cell receptor beta chains originate from one sample sequenced in a study of blood T cell repertoires in COVID-19. The protocol was immunoSEQ multiplex PCR, while the TCRdb copy is restricted to in-frame clones and leaves out a portion. The sample has about 220,000 clones, about 79% seen once. Sequencing used peripheral blood. Receptors were obtained from a man in his forties or fifties with active or convalescent COVID-19.

This clone showed up just once. This chain's CDR3 is CASSLNSGGSYNEQFF. DNA for the CDR3: TGTGCCAGCTCTCTCAATAGCGGCGGCTCCTACAATGAGCAGTTCTTC. The J gene is TRBJ2-1, the V gene TRBV18, with D tentatively TRBD2 (6 bases). V was trimmed by 6 bases and J by 0 bases, leaving 15 bases between them. This CDR3 has 16 amino acids. Germline V gene sequence: CDR1 KGHSH, CDR2 LQKENI.

This rearrangement joins TRBV6-4 to TRBJ1-4; 7 positions agree with TRBD1. J lost 0 bases, V lost 5 bases, and 12 bases had no gene match. The germline gives CDR1 MRHNA, CDR2 SNTAGT. This CDR3 is built from 18 residues. The CDR3 DNA is TGTGCCAGCAGTCGGGACAGATGGAGGTATGCAACTAATGAAAAACTGTTTTTT. Translating it yields CASSRDRWRYATNEKLFF.

The chain recombines TRBV15 with TRBJ1-4; D might be TRBD1 (6 bases). Germline V gives CDR1 LNHNV, CDR2 YYDKDF (reference sequence). The ends were cut back, 2 bases at V and 4 bases at J, with 8 bases in the middle. This CDR3 has 14 residues. CDR3 bases: TGTGCCACCAGCAGATACAGGGATAATGAAAAACTGTTTTTT. It codes for CATSRYRDNEKLFF.

V is TRBV4-1 and J is TRBJ2-7, with 10 bases that match TRBD2. The CDR3 spans 15 residues. The germline V gene has CDR1 MGHRA and CDR2 YSYEKL. With 0 bases clipped from V and 7 bases from J, the junction kept 6 bases outside the gene matches. The DNA of the CDR3 is TGCGCCAGCAGCCAAGATCTAGCGGGAGTCTGGGAGCAGTACTTC. Its protein is CASSQDLAGVWEQYF.

Only a few counts were recorded for this clone. The rearrangement uses TRBV19 and TRBJ2-2; a possible D gene is TRBD1 (6 bases). Trimming pared 7 bases from V and 0 bases from J, leaving 12 bases between. The CDR3 is 15 amino acids. Per the germline V gene, CDR1 is LNHDA and CDR2 is SQIVND (reference sequence). CDR3: CASIGQPSNTGELFF. The DNA of the CDR3 is TGTGCCAGTATAGGACAGCCTTCGAACACCGGGGAGCTGTTTTTT.

The V and J genes are TRBV5-1 and TRBJ2-7; 11 positions agree with TRBD2. V was clipped by 3 bases and J by 4 bases; unmatched bases: 9. This CDR3 has 16 amino acids. Germline CDR1 and CDR2: SGHRS and YFSETQ. The CDR3 DNA sequence: TGCGCCAGCAGCTCCGGACTAGCGGGTGGTGCGTACGAGCAGTACTTC. Its translation: CASSSGLAGGAYEQYF.

In DNA, the CDR3 is TGTGCCAGCACTAGCGGGGGGGTGAGCTCCTACAATGAGCAGTTCTTC. It is translated as CASTSGGVSSYNEQFF. The chain links TRBV7-2 to TRBJ2-1; 12 bases map to TRBD2. CDR1 SGHTA and CDR2 FQGNSA come from the germline V gene. V lost 7 bases and J lost 0; bases outside the gene matches: 4. The length of the CDR3 is 16 residues.

Note on this clone: The junction does not match germline at one end; this may be a read error. This chain links TRBV7-7 with TRBJ1-6; D may be TRBD1 (5 bases). There are 13 residues in the CDR3. Per germline, CDR1 SSHAT and CDR2 FNYEAQ (reference sequence). The CDR3: CASSFSGDSPLHF. CDR3 DNA: TGTGCTAGCAGCTTCTCGGGGGATTCACCCCTCCACTTT.

This clone was recorded only once. The chain combines TRBV15 with TRBJ2-7, with D maybe TRBD2 (6 bases). V lost 3 bases to trimming and J lost 2 bases, with 14 bases between them. This CDR3 spans 15 amino acids. Germline values: CDR1 LNHNV, CDR2 YYDKDF (reference sequence). Here the CDR3 DNA reads TGTGCCACCAGCAGGGGGGGTGAGGGCCCCTACGAGCAGTACTTC. Translation gives CATSRGGEGPYEQYF.

The genes are TRBV18 and TRBJ2-2; maybe TRBD1 (6 bases). V was pared by 1 base and J by 6 bases, with 6 bases between. The germline V gene has CDR1 KGHSH and CDR2 LQKENI. The CDR3 runs to 13 residues. DNA for the CDR3: TGTGCCAGCTCACCACAGGGGGCCGGGGAGCTGTTTTTT. Protein: CASSPQGAGELFF.

V and J are TRBV15 and TRBJ1-3; D is unclear. The germline V gene encodes CDR1 LNHNV and CDR2 YYDKDF (reference sequence). The CDR3 is 17 amino acids. V lost 1 base and J lost 0, with 13 bases in between. The CDR3 DNA sequence: TGTGCCACCAGCAGAGCTCCATTTACGAGCTCTGGAAACACCATATATTTT. This codes for CATSRAPFTSSGNTIYF.

V and J are TRBV2 and TRBJ2-7; TRBD1 matches 8 bases. The CDR3 is made up of 12 amino acids. The V gene end was trimmed by 8 bases and the J gene end by 2 bases; junction bases not matched to a gene: 2. In germline, CDR1 is SNHLY, CDR2 FYNNEI. CDR3 amino acids: CASRDRPYEQYF. In DNA, the CDR3 is TGTGCCAGCCGGGACAGGCCCTACGAGCAGTACTTC.

The chain links TRBV28 to TRBJ1-6; TRBD1 matches 10 bases. This CDR3 has 15 amino acids. The trim removed 2 bases at V and 8 bases at J, leaving 3 bases unmatched. Germline CDR1 and CDR2: MDHEN and SYDVKM. CDR3 sequence reads: CASSLGQGVYSPLHF. The DNA of the CDR3 is TGTGCCAGCAGTTTAGGACAGGGGGTCTATTCACCCCTCCACTTT.

V is TRBV7-2 and J is TRBJ2-3; 7 bases align to TRBD1. The germline V gene encodes CDR1 SGHTA and CDR2 FQGNSA. The ends lost 5 bases at V and 8 bases at J; junction bases unmatched: 10. The CDR3 is 14 residues long. CDR3 DNA: TGTGCCAGCAGCACACATTTACAGGGGTCTACGCAGTATTTT. Translated: CASSTHLQGSTQYF.

V usage is TRBV14 and J usage is TRBJ1-1, with D possibly being TRBD1 (6 bases). The V gene lost 0 bases and the J gene lost 5 bases, with 10 bases spanning the gap. The CDR3 is 14 amino acids. Germline lookup yields CDR1 SGHDN and CDR2 FVKESK. The CDR3 sequence: CASSQDAGATEAFF. CDR3 nucleotides: TGTGCCAGCAGCCAAGATGCGGGGGCGACTGAAGCTTTCTTT.

This clone was counted once. V usage is TRBV18 and J usage is TRBJ2-7; 13 positions match TRBD2. The germline gives CDR1 KGHSH, CDR2 LQKENI. This CDR3 contains 16 residues. V was pared by 4 bases and J by 1 base, with 4 bases of the junction left unmatched. Here the CDR3 DNA reads TGTGCCAGCTCACAGGGACTAGCGGGACTTTCCTACGAGCAGTACTTC. It is translated as CASSQGLAGLSYEQYF.

The CDR3 DNA reads TGCGCCAGCAGCGTATACAATGAGCAGTTCTTC. This sequence encodes CASSVYNEQFF. The V gene is TRBV5-1, the J gene TRBJ2-1; D is undetermined. The CDR3 runs 11 residues. Germline V lookup: CDR1 SGHRS, CDR2 YFSETQ. Trimming left V 4 bases short and J 4 bases short, with 3 bases between. Looking up the rest from reference TRBV5-1 and TRBJ2-1 gives the full variable domain: KAGVTQTPRYLIKTRGQQVTLSCSPISGHRSVSWYQQTPGQGLQFLFEYFSETQRNKGNFPGRFSGRQFSNSRSEMNVSTLELGDSALYLCASSVYNEQFFGPGTRLTVL.

The gene calls are TRBV6-5 and TRBJ2-1; tentatively, D is TRBD1 (5 bases). CDR1 is MNHEY and CDR2 is SVGAGI in the germline V gene. The CDR3 spans 14 residues. V gave up 5 bases and J gave up 8 bases, with 16 bases separating them. In DNA form, the CDR3 reads TGTGCCAGCAGTCGACAGAGGCTTATTTATGAGCAGTTCTTC. It is translated as CASSRQRLIYEQFF.

The chain carries TRBV5-1 and TRBJ1-1; D gene uncertain. CDR1 is SGHRS and CDR2 is YFSETQ in the germline V gene. The CDR3 consists of 14 residues. Trimming stripped 0 bases from V and 1 base from J, with 7 bases between. CDR3 coding DNA: TGCGCCAGCAGCTTGGAAGAGGGGAACACTGAAGCTTTCTTT. Translation gives CASSLEEGNTEAFF. The entire variable domain, with the rest obtained from reference TRBV5-1 and TRBJ1-1, is as follows: KAGVTQTPRYLIKTRGQQVTLSCSPISGHRSVSWYQQTPGQGLQFLFEYFSETQRNKGNFPGRFSGRQFSNSRSEMNVSTLELGDSALYLCASSLEEGNTEAFFGQGTRLTVV.

The chain uses TRBV11-2 and TRBJ1-4; tentatively, D is TRBD1 (6 bases). This CDR3 spans 15 amino acids. Deletions cut 1 base from V and 8 bases from J, with 14 bases between. The V gene's germline CDR1 is SGHAT and CDR2 FQNNGV. CDR3 in DNA: TGTGCCAGCAGCTTAGCCCGGGACATAGGGGAAAAACTGTTTTTT. It translates to CASSLARDIGEKLFF. The full variable domain, its missing parts supplied by reference TRBV11-2 and TRBJ1-4, is EAGVAQSPRYKIIEKRQSVAFWCNPISGHATLYWYQQILGQGPKLLIQFQNNGVVDDSQLPKDRFSAERLKGVDSTLKIQPAKLEDSAVYLCASSLARDIGEKLFFGSGTQLSVL.